Below, one TCR beta chain is given with its context. What it binds is unknown. cDNA encoding TCR beta was synthesized via 5'RACE template switching incorporating UMIs. TCRdb derives one entry per CDR3 protein from the 5' RACE reads, leaving out DNA. Seen in this sample are hundreds of thousands of distinct CDR3 sequences; the ten most common clones hold over 4%. This CDR3 region has 15 residues. These data are taken from a study of T cells expressing NK-cell markers. Study-level findings and limits: Also leading the CD3+CD56-NKG2C+ fraction in several donors were these clonotypes.

The genes are TRBV12-3 or TRBV12-4 and TRBJ2-7; with no DNA, the TCRdb D assignment of TRBD1 cannot be verified. This clonotype was sampled from a man aged 18-70 years in good health. Material: blood T cells: a sorted CD56 or NKG2C T cell subset, CD4+ or CD8+ T cells, or bulk PBMC T cells (not recorded which). CDR3 in amino acids: CASSLIPQGADEQYF.